The 11 T cell receptor beta chains below were found in one sample sequenced in a study of CD8 T cells in ankylosing spondylitis. Each CDR3 protein gets one entry after TCRdb re-called the 5' RACE reads with MiXCR. The sample yields tens of thousands of distinct CDR3 sequences, 15% to 20% seen once. Sequences were obtained from blood. These receptors were obtained from a male donor with ankylosing spondylitis or in good health (not recorded which).

J is TRBJ2-3 and V is TRBV5-5; unclear D gene. CDR3 length: 15 residues. Germline assignment: CDR1 SGHKS and CDR2 YYEKEE (reference sequence). Trimming took off 0 bases at V and 0 bases at J, with 8 bases between the two ends. CDR3 protein: CASSLGGFSTDTQYF. The CDR3 DNA reads as TGTGCCAGCAGCTTGGGCGGCTTTAGCACAGATACGCAGTATTTT.

This clonotype has just a few counts. This chain links TRBV5-1 with TRBJ2-5; tentatively, D is TRBD1 (6 bases). This CDR3 region has 15 residues. Trimming took 2 bases from V and 1 from J, leaving 12 bases between them. Germline CDR1 SGHRS, CDR2 YFSETQ. CDR3 nucleotides: TGCGCCAGCAGCTTACGGCAGGGGCTCCAAGAGACCCAGTACTTC. Translating it yields CASSLRQGLQETQYF.

V is TRBV20-1 and J is TRBJ2-4; D may correspond to TRBD1 or TRBD2 (6 bases each). The CDR3 has 14 residues. From germline, CDR1 is DFQATT and CDR2 SNEGSKA (reference sequence). The germline V and J ends were trimmed by 7 bases and 1 base, with 14 bases remaining between them. CDR3 in amino acids: CSGVGGPAKNIQYF. Written as DNA, the CDR3 is TGCAGTGGGGTTGGGGGGCCGGCCAAAAACATTCAGTACTTC.

This clonotype has only a few counts. The genes are TRBV5-1 and TRBJ2-2, with TRBD2 identical over 7 bases. V was pared by 4 bases and J by 2 bases, with 8 bases of the junction left unmatched. Per the germline V gene, CDR1 is SGHRS and CDR2 is YFSETQ. This CDR3 has 16 amino acids. In DNA, the CDR3 is TGCGCCAGCAGCCTAGGGGCTAGCGGTAACACCGGGGAGCTGTTTTTT. Amino acids: CASSLGASGNTGELFF.

This clonotype was detected only a few times. The chain combines TRBV3-1 with TRBJ2-5; 10 bases map to TRBD2. The CDR3 covers 16 residues. V was clipped by 3 bases and J by 5 bases; unmatched bases: 9. Per germline, CDR1 LGHDT and CDR2 YNNKEL (reference sequence). CDR3 region: CASSQDLGAGGETQYF. The CDR3 DNA sequence: TGTGCCAGCAGCCAGGACCTTGGAGCGGGAGGGGAGACCCAGTACTTC.

V gene TRBV20-1 combines with J gene TRBJ2-5; D gene ambiguous. Trimming took 7 bases from V and 4 from J, leaving 4 bases between them. The CDR3 contains 9 residues. Germline CDR1 DFQATT, CDR2 SNEGSKA (reference sequence). The CDR3 reads CSVGETQYF. DNA for the CDR3: TGCAGTGTCGGAGAGACCCAGTACTTC.

This chain uses TRBV6-2 or TRBV6-3 with TRBJ2-1; 8 bases map to TRBD2. There are 15 residues in the CDR3. The V gene end was trimmed by 6 bases and the J gene end by 6 bases; junction bases not matched to a gene: 10. Germline assignment: CDR1 MNHEY and CDR2 SVGEGT. The CDR3 spells CASRLQREWGNEQFF. CDR3 DNA: TGTGCCAGCAGACTACAGCGGGAGTGGGGCAATGAGCAGTTCTTC.

This clonotype has only a few counts. J is TRBJ2-3 and V is TRBV7-9; D gene ambiguous. The CDR3 has 11 amino acids. Germline V CDR1 and CDR2: SEHNR, FQNEAQ (reference sequence). V lost 5 bases and J lost 6, with 6 bases in between. CDR3 protein: CASSPPDTQYF. CDR3 sequence (DNA): TGTGCCAGCAGCCCCCCTGATACGCAGTATTTT.

This clonotype has a handful of counts. This rearrangement joins TRBV15 to TRBJ2-2, with 7 bases aligning to TRBD2. Trimming took 9 bases from V and 6 from J; bases not matched to a gene: 16. The germline V gene has CDR1 LNHNV and CDR2 YYDKDF (reference sequence). The CDR3 has 16 amino acids. The CDR3, as DNA: TGTGCCACGCGGAAGCGGGGCAGGGAGGTTGCCGGGGAGCTGTTTTTT. Protein: CATRKRGREVAGELFF.

This chain links TRBV5-1 with TRBJ2-7; 7 bases fit TRBD1. J gave up 6 bases and V 3 bases, and 15 bases lay outside the gene matches. Germline lookup yields CDR1 SGHRS and CDR2 YFSETQ. This CDR3 comprises 16 residues. Here the CDR3 reads CASSSHLRQGAVEQYF. In DNA, the CDR3 is TGCGCCAGCAGCTCGCACCTGCGACAGGGAGCGGTCGAGCAGTACTTC.

This clonotype was counted a few times. The chain has TRBV27 and TRBJ2-3; maybe TRBD2 (6 bases). Germline assignment: CDR1 MNHEY and CDR2 SMNVEV (reference sequence). Trimming shortened V by 5 bases and J by 7 bases, and 25 bases separated the two germline ends. The CDR3 length is 17 residues. The CDR3 here is CASSRPRVAGKENTQYF. The CDR3 coding sequence is TGTGCCAGCAGTCGCCCGAGGGTGGCGGGGAAAGAAAATACGCAGTATTTT.